Detailed here is one T cell receptor beta chain. Participants were aged about 18 to 100 years from around 24 US areas. Cohort assignment relied on participant-reported clinical history. How the authors handled the data: Reference gene primer amplification gave estimated nucleated cell counts. TCRdb keeps only in-frame clones here, not all; method: immunoSEQ multiplex PCR. That table supplies the V and J calls and clone size; D and trimming were determined from the DNA. The sample shows around 250,000 clones, 80% to 90% of them seen only once. These data are taken from a study of blood T cell repertoires in COVID-19. Overall study context: Specimens from acute and convalescent COVID-19 originated in the United States, Italy and Spain.

The sequence came from a man younger than 45 with acute COVID-19. Sequenced: PBMCs or T cells enriched from blood (not recorded which).

The CDR3 spells CASSMEGSGLDTEAFF. As DNA, the CDR3 is TGCGCCAGCAGCATGGAGGGCTCGGGATTGGACACTGAAGCTTTCTTT. The chain uses TRBV5-1 and TRBJ1-1; D unresolved. V was shortened by 4 bases and J by 3 bases, with 19 bases between the two germline ends. Germline values: CDR1 SGHRS, CDR2 YFSETQ. The CDR3 has 16 amino acids. Combining the CDR3 with reference TRBV5-1 and TRBJ1-1 gives the whole variable domain KAGVTQTPRYLIKTRGQQVTLSCSPISGHRSVSWYQQTPGQGLQFLFEYFSETQRNKGNFPGRFSGRQFSNSRSEMNVSTLELGDSALYLCASSMEGSGLDTEAFFGQGTRLTVV.